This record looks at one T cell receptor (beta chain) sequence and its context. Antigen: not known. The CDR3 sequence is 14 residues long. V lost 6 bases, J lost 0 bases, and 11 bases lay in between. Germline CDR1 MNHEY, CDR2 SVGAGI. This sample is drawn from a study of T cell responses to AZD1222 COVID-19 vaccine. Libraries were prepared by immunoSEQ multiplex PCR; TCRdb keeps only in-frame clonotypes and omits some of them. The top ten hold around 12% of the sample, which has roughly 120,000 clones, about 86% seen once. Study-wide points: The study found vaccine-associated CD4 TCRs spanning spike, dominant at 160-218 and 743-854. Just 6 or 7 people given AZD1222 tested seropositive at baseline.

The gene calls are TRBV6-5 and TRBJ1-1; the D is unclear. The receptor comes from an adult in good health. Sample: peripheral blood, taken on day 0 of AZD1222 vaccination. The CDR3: CASSYRTVNTEAFF. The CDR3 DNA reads TGTGCCAGCAGCTATCGGACGGTGAACACTGAAGCTTTCTTT.